These 5 T cell receptor beta chains came from one sample sequenced in a study of early T cells in non-severe SARS-CoV-2 infection. TCRdb independently ran MiXCR on the 5' RACE reads; one entry per CDR3 protein. The sample carries some 88,000 distinct CDR3 sequences, 16% recorded once. Here the sequenced sample was whole blood, taken at baseline. The origin of the receptors is an adult who was a healthcare worker with PCR-confirmed SARS-CoV-2 infection or an uninfected control (not recorded which).

The chain employs TRBV12-3 or TRBV12-4 and TRBJ2-3; no clear D gene. Trimming left V 2 bases short and J 2 bases short, with 8 bases between. CDR3 size: 14 residues. CDR3 amino acids: CASSLRAPTDTQYF. The CDR3 DNA is TGTGCCAGCAGTTTACGGGCCCCCACAGATACGCAGTATTTT.

The chain has TRBV6-1 and TRBJ2-3; D is possibly TRBD2 (5 bases). The CDR3 totals 15 residues. Germline CDR1 reads MNHNS; CDR2 reads SASEGT. The V end lost 4 bases, the J end lost 0 bases, and 11 bases lay between the germline ends. CDR3 residues: CASSGKRISTDTQYF. DNA of the CDR3: TGTGCCAGCAGTGGAAAGCGGATTAGCACAGATACGCAGTATTTT.

This clonotype occurred a few times. The rearrangement links TRBV29-1 to TRBJ1-1; D ambiguous. The CDR3 consists of 13 residues. Germline-derived CDR1 and CDR2 are SQVTM and ANQGSEA. Trimming shortened V by 6 bases and J by 0 bases, and 11 bases separated the two germline ends. The CDR3 loop reads CSVAGSMNTEAFF. The CDR3 nucleotides are TGCAGCGTCGCCGGGTCCATGAACACTGAAGCTTTCTTT.

The V call is TRBV28, the J call TRBJ2-3; no definite D call. V lost 3 bases and J 5 bases, leaving 12 bases between the germline ends. The CDR3 consists of 14 residues. Germline V gives CDR1 MDHEN, CDR2 SYDVKM. The chain's CDR3 is CASSFFTSRDTQYF. CDR3 in DNA: TGTGCCAGCAGTTTTTTCACTTCACGAGATACGCAGTATTTT.

The chain is built from TRBV7-9 and TRBJ1-1, with D tentatively TRBD1 (5 bases). In germline, CDR1 is SEHNR, CDR2 FQNEAQ (reference sequence). Trimming removed 3 bases from V and 5 bases from J, with 13 bases in between. CDR3 length equals 14 residues. The DNA of the CDR3 is TGTGCCAGCAGCTTCCAGGGAGGGGATACTGAAGCTTTCTTT. Its translation: CASSFQGGDTEAFF.